A single sample gave rise to the 25 T cell receptor beta chains below, sequenced in a study of T cell repertoires in cytomegalovirus infection. MiXCR was run by TCRdb on the reads, yielding one entry per CDR3 protein. Of approximately 910,000 distinct CDR3 sequences listed, approximately 32% are singletons. Their antigens remain unidentified. The specimen comprised cultured CD8+ T cells from PBMCs, sampled from culture after CMV antigen stimulation. These receptors originate from a human donor in good health (CMV status not recorded). Some clones in this sample may be carry-over from other donors' samples.

In its sample, this clonotype was seen a few times. This chain connects TRBV4-1 to TRBJ1-6, with unresolved D. Germline loops: CDR1 MGHRA, CDR2 YSYEKL. With 1 base removed from V and 0 bases from J, the gap between germline ends came to 10 bases. The CDR3 length is 17 residues. The CDR3 protein is CASSQGLPSSYNSPLHF. CDR3 in DNA: TGCGCCAGCAGCCAAGGACTCCCGAGCTCCTATAATTCACCCCTCCACTTT.

The rearrangement uses TRBV7-8 and TRBJ1-2; D gene uncertain. Germline CDR1 is SGHVS and CDR2 is FQNEAQ. The CDR3 loop spans 13 amino acids. V gave up 6 bases and J gave up 8 bases, with 16 bases separating them. The CDR3 DNA follows: TGTGCCAGCAGGCCGGACGGGGATAGAGGCTACACCTTC. Translation gives CASRPDGDRGYTF.

This rearrangement joins TRBV7-6 to TRBJ2-5, with no clear D. The germline V and J ends were trimmed by 4 bases and 7 bases, with 22 bases remaining between them. Germline V gene data show CDR1 as SGHVS and CDR2 as FNYEAQ. CDR3 length: 16 residues. Here the CDR3 DNA reads TGTGCCAGCAGCTCGCAGTCGGACCTCAAAAAAGGGACCCAGTACTTC. Its translation is CASSSQSDLKKGTQYF.

This chain joins TRBV5-4 and TRBJ1-2; TRBD1 matches at 8 bases. Germline values: CDR1 SGHNT, CDR2 YYREEE (reference sequence). The length of the CDR3 is 15 residues. The trim removed 2 bases at V and 4 bases at J, leaving 7 bases unmatched. The CDR3 loop reads CASSFRTGNPYGYTF. CDR3 coding DNA: TGTGCCAGCAGCTTCCGGACAGGGAACCCCTATGGCTACACCTTC.

The chain recombines TRBV6-8 with TRBJ2-7; no clear D gene. This CDR3 comprises 11 residues. The germline CDR1 and CDR2 sequences are MNHGY and SAAAGT. V gave up 4 bases and J gave up 7 bases, with 8 bases separating them. The CDR3 is CASSSGEEQYV. CDR3 nucleotide sequence: TGTGCCAGCAGTTCCGGCGAAGAGCAGTACGTC.

The genes are TRBV27 and TRBJ2-3; 10 positions agree with TRBD1. CDR1 and CDR2 from the germline V gene are MNHEY and SMNVEV (reference sequence). The trim removed 6 bases at V and 7 bases at J, leaving 10 bases unmatched. This CDR3 region has 15 residues. The CDR3 bases are TGTGCCAGCAGCCCTCCTGGACAGGGGGTCCATACGCAGTATTTT. This encodes CASSPPGQGVHTQYF.

The V gene is TRBV6-6, the J gene TRBJ2-7; perhaps TRBD1 as D (5 bases). Germline loops: CDR1 MNHNY, CDR2 SVGAGI (reference sequence). The CDR3 runs 13 residues. The V end was cut by 5 bases, the J end by 3 bases, with 11 bases between. This chain's CDR3 is CASSPGHNYEQYF. CDR3 coding DNA: TGTGCCAGCAGTCCCGGACACAACTACGAGCAGTACTTC.

V is TRBV7-2 and J is TRBJ1-3; D is ambiguous. Trimming pared 7 bases from V and 0 bases from J, leaving 16 bases between. Germline CDR1 reads SGHTA; CDR2 reads FQGNSA. The CDR3 consists of 16 residues. CDR3 sequence: CASTPWEQFSGNTIYF. CDR3 sequence (DNA): TGTGCCAGCACCCCATGGGAGCAGTTCTCTGGAAACACCATATATTTT.

V and J are TRBV7-9 and TRBJ2-1, with 8 bases matching TRBD1. The germline V gene encodes CDR1 SEHNR and CDR2 FQNEAQ (reference sequence). CDR3 length: 13 amino acids. V lost 7 bases and J lost 9; bases outside the gene matches: 8. DNA of the CDR3: TGTGCCAGCACCGGGACAGGTAACCCTGAGCAGTTCTTC. It is translated as CASTGTGNPEQFF. The complete variable domain, with remaining parts taken from reference TRBV7-9 and TRBJ2-1, reads DTGVSQNPRHKITKRGQNVTFRCDPISEHNRLYWYRQTLGQGPEFLTYFQNEAQLEKSRLLSDRFSAERPKGSFSTLEIQRTEQGDSAMYLCASTGTGNPEQFFGPGTRLTVL.

With regard to this clonotype: This clone may be a read error of a much larger clone one base away. V usage is TRBV11-2 and J usage is TRBJ2-3; 8 nucleotides line up with TRBD2. The CDR3 spans 18 residues. Per the germline V gene, CDR1 is SGHAT and CDR2 is FQNNGV. As DNA, the CDR3 is TGTGCCAGCAGCTTAGATGGGAGGTTAGCGGGGAACACAGATACGGAGTATTTT. Its translation is CASSLDGRLAGNTDTEYF.

This clonotype showed up just a few times. The chain has TRBV12-3 or TRBV12-4 and TRBJ2-3; TRBD2 agrees at 9 bases. This CDR3 comprises 20 residues. V was pared by 3 bases and J by 4 bases, with 20 bases of the junction left unmatched. CDR3 in DNA: TGTGCCAGCAGTTTTTCCCTCAGCGGGGGGCCCACGTCCTCCCCAGATACGCAGTATTTT. Translation gives CASSFSLSGGPTSSPDTQYF.

The table lists this clonotype with a count of one. This chain links TRBV19 with TRBJ1-1; TRBD1 is a possible D gene (5 bases). Looked up from germline, CDR1 is LNHDA and CDR2 is SQIVND (reference sequence). The CDR3 has 14 amino acids. V gave up 4 bases and J gave up 9 bases, with 18 bases separating them. CDR3 coding DNA: TGTGCCAGTAGTAGGGACGGCGGGCTTCACCAAGCTTTCTTT. Encoded protein: CASSRDGGLHQAFF.

This clonotype was counted a few times. The chain uses TRBV12-3 or TRBV12-4 and TRBJ1-2; D unresolved. V lost 5 bases, J lost 6 bases, and 16 bases lay in between. CDR3 length: 14 amino acids. The CDR3 DNA sequence: TGTGCCAGCAGTCCCCGGATAAGTCCCGATGGCTACACCTTC. Protein sequence: CASSPRISPDGYTF.

The table lists this clonotype with a few counts. V gene TRBV10-3 combines with J gene TRBJ2-1; possibly TRBD1 for D (5 bases). CDR1 and CDR2 from the germline V gene are ENHRY and SYGVKD. Trimming took off 0 bases at V and 4 bases at J, with 13 bases between the two ends. The CDR3 runs 16 residues. CDR3 in DNA: TGTGCCATCAGTGAGTCTAGGGGCCCCAAATACAATGAGCAGTTCTTC. Its translation: CAISESRGPKYNEQFF.

The chain couples TRBV4-3 to TRBJ2-7; D unclear. Trimming pared 0 bases from V and 4 bases from J, leaving 10 bases between. This CDR3 has 14 residues. CDR1 and CDR2 (germline): LGHNA, YSLEER. The CDR3 is CASSQEVRRYEQYV. For the CDR3, the DNA is TGCGCCAGCAGCCAAGAAGTTAGGAGATACGAGCAGTACGTC.

This clonotype was counted many times. V gene TRBV4-1 combines with J gene TRBJ2-2; D remains unclear. This CDR3 is 16 amino acids long. The germline V and J ends were trimmed by 1 base and 0 bases, with 9 bases remaining between them. Per germline, CDR1 MGHRA and CDR2 YSYEKL. CDR3 protein: CASSQVPVTNTGELFF. CDR3 DNA: TGCGCCAGCAGCCAAGTCCCGGTAACGAACACCGGGGAGCTGTTTTTT.

The sample holds a few counts of this clonotype. The chain is built from TRBV2 and TRBJ2-3; D uncertain. The CDR3 consists of 13 residues. The germline V and J ends were trimmed by 8 bases and 0 bases, with 9 bases remaining between them. The germline V gene has CDR1 SNHLY and CDR2 FYNNEI. The CDR3 DNA follows: TGTGCCAGCGGGAACCCTAGCACAGATACGCAGTATTTT. It is translated as CASGNPSTDTQYF.

V gene TRBV15 combines with J gene TRBJ1-5, with D tentatively TRBD1 (6 bases). V was cut by 1 base and J by 2 bases, with 9 bases left in between. The V gene's germline CDR1 is LNHNV and CDR2 YYDKDF (reference sequence). The CDR3 runs 15 residues. The CDR3 DNA sequence: TGTGCCACCAGCAGAGCCAGGGGAGGCAATCAGCCCCAGCATTTT. Its translation: CATSRARGGNQPQHF.

The chain employs TRBV20-1 and TRBJ1-1; D is possibly TRBD1 (6 bases). V was shortened by 3 bases and J by 0 bases, with 20 bases between the two germline ends. Germline-derived CDR1 and CDR2 are DFQATT and SNEGSKA (reference sequence). The CDR3 spans 17 residues. The CDR3 sequence is CSASLEDSSRMNTEAFF. CDR3 DNA sequence: TGCAGTGCTAGCTTAGAGGACAGCTCTAGGATGAACACTGAAGCTTTCTTT.

In its sample, this clonotype was seen a few times. The V gene is TRBV6-5, the J gene TRBJ1-6; tentative D call: TRBD1 (6 bases). From germline, CDR1 is MNHEY and CDR2 SVGAGI. V lost 7 bases to trimming and J lost 9 bases, with 16 bases between them. This CDR3 contains 14 residues. The DNA for the CDR3 is TGTGCCAGCACCCAGGGGACGACCGGTTCACCCCTCCACTTT. Amino acid sequence: CASTQGTTGSPLHF.

There are many counts of this clonotype. The chain uses TRBV7-6 and TRBJ2-7; perhaps TRBD1 as D (5 bases). Trimming took 0 bases from V and 6 from J, leaving 12 bases between them. The CDR3 contains 14 residues. CDR1 and CDR2 (germline): SGHVS, FNYEAQ. The CDR3 nucleotides are TGTGCCAGCAGCTTAGCAGGGGCCCTCGCCGAGCAGTACTTC. Translating gives CASSLAGALAEQYF.

The chain combines TRBV27 with TRBJ1-1; 8 nucleotides align to TRBD1. Germline loops: CDR1 MNHEY, CDR2 SMNVEV (reference sequence). There are 13 residues in the CDR3. The J segment lost 8 bases and the V segment lost 3 bases, leaving 5 bases of the junction unmatched. The CDR3 sequence is CASSFQGDREAFF. CDR3 nucleotides: TGTGCCAGCAGTTTTCAAGGGGACAGGGAAGCTTTCTTT.

Only a few counts were recorded for this clonotype. The chain couples TRBV7-6 to TRBJ2-1; 15 bases align to TRBD2. Trimming removed 6 bases from V and 4 bases from J; junction bases left unmatched: 4. Germline-derived CDR1 and CDR2 are SGHVS and FNYEAQ. This CDR3 is 16 amino acids long. CDR3 region: CASSWTSGGGYNEQFF. In nucleotides, the CDR3 is TGTGCCAGCAGTTGGACTAGCGGGGGGGGGTACAATGAGCAGTTCTTC.

This rearrangement joins TRBV2 to TRBJ2-5; TRBD2 matches at 7 bases. The ends lost 7 bases at V and 7 bases at J; junction bases unmatched: 15. Germline V gene sequence: CDR1 SNHLY, CDR2 FYNNEI. There are 15 residues in the CDR3. CDR3 nucleotides: TGTGCCAGCATCTCAGGACCCGCGGGGGTTAGGACCCAGTACTTC. Its protein is CASISGPAGVRTQYF. Full variable domain (missing parts from reference TRBV2 and TRBJ2-5): EPEVTQTPSHQVTQMGQEVILRCVPISNHLYFYWYRQILGQKVEFLVSFYNNEISEKSEIFDDQFSVERPDGSNFTLKIRSTKLEDSAMYFCASISGPAGVRTQYFGPGTRLLVL.

This clonotype was observed many times. In DNA, the CDR3 is TGTGCCAGCAGCTTAGTTGTCGGACTAGCACAAGATACGCAGTATTTT. Translating it yields CASSLVVGLAQDTQYF. The V gene is TRBV7-8, the J gene TRBJ2-3; 8 bases agree with TRBD2. Germline V gene sequence: CDR1 SGHVS, CDR2 FQNEAQ. There are 16 residues in the CDR3. The V gene end was trimmed by 1 base and the J gene end by 5 bases; junction bases not matched to a gene: 8.